This record concerns one TCR beta chain sequence. Its antigen remains unidentified. The authors reverse transcribed all of the isolated RNA, so sequencing captured expressed TCRB transcripts. The data were produced by immunoSEQ multiplex PCR, yet TCRdb's version contains in-frame clones alone and is incomplete. The data hold more than 150,000 clones, with about 10% observed a single time. The data were taken from a study of beta chain features in type 1 diabetes. Study-wide findings and caveats: The naive, central memory and Treg TCRB repertoires looked more alike in patients than they did in healthy donors. Shortening that was moderate but significant affected the TCRB CDR3s of Type 1 diabetes patients in all four CD4+ subsets.

CDR1 and CDR2 from the germline V gene are MNHNY and SVGAGI (reference sequence). With 3 bases removed from V and 1 base from J, the gap between germline ends came to 13 bases. The CDR3 spans 15 residues. The sequenced material came from central memory CD4+ T cells from blood. The rearrangement uses TRBV6-6 and TRBJ2-7; a weak D match, TRBD2 (5 bases). This clonotype originated in a young woman with type 1 diabetes. CDR3 DNA: TGTGCCAGCAGTTATCGTTCGGAGGCTTCCTACGAGCAGTACTTC. Its protein is CASSYRSEASYEQYF.